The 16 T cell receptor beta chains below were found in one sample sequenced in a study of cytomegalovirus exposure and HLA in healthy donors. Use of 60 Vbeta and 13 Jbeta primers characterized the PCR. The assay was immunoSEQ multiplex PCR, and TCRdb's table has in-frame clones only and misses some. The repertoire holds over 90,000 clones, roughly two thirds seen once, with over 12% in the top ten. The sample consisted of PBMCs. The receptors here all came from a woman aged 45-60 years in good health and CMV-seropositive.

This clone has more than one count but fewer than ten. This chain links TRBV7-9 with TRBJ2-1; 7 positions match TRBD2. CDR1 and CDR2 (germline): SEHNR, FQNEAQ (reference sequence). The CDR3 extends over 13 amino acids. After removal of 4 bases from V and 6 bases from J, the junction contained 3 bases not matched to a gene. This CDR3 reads CASSYSGPNEQFF. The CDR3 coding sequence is TGTGCCAGCAGCTATAGCGGGCCCAATGAGCAGTTCTTC.

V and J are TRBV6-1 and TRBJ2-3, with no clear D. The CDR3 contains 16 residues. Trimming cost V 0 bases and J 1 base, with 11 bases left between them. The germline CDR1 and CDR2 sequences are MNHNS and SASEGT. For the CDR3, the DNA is TGTGCCAGCAGTGAAGCGTTAGCACCCGGCACAGATACGCAGTATTTT. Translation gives CASSEALAPGTDTQYF.

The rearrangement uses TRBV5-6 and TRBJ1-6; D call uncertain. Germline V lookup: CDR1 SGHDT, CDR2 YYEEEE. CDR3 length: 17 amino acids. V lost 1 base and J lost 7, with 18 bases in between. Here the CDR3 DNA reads TGTGCCAGCAGCTTGTTCGCTCACGGGATAAGAAATTCACCCCTCCACTTT. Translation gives CASSLFAHGIRNSPLHF.

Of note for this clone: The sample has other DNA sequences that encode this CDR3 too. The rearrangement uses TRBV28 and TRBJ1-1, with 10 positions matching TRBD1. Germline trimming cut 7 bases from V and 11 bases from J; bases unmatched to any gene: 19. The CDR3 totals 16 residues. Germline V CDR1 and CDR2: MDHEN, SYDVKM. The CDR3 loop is CASTGPQGTGAIGAFF. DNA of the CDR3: TGTGCCAGCACCGGGCCCCAAGGGACAGGGGCGATAGGGGCTTTCTTT.

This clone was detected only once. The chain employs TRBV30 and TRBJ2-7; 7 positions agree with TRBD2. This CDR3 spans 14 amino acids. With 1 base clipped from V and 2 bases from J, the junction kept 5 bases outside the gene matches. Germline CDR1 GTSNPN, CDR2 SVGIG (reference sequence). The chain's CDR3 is CAWSGGGPPYEQYF. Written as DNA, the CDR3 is TGTGCCTGGAGTGGGGGGGGACCCCCCTACGAGCAGTACTTC.

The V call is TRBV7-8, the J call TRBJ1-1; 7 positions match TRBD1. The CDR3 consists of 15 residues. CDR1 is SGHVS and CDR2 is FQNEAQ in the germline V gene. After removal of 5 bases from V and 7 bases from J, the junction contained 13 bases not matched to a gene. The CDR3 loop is CASSTRRGQGVEAFF. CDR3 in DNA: TGTGCCAGCAGCACGAGGAGAGGGCAGGGGGTTGAAGCTTTCTTT.

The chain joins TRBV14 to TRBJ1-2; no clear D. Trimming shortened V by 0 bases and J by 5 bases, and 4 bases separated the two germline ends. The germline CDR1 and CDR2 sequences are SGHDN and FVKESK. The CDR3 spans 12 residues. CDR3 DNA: TGTGCCAGCAGCCAAGAATTATATGGCTACACCTTC. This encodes CASSQELYGYTF.

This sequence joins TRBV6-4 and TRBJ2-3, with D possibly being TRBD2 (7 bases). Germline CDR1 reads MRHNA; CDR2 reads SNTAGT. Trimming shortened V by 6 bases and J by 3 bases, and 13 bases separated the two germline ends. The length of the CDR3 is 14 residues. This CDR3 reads CASSTEGGTDTQYF. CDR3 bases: TGTGCCAGCAGCACCGAGGGGGGGACAGATACGCAGTATTTT.

CDR3 residues: CASRSSQGGYGYTF. CDR3 DNA: TGTGCCAGCAGATCTAGTCAGGGAGGCTATGGCTACACCTTC. The rearrangement joins TRBV6-1 to TRBJ1-2, with D maybe TRBD1 (5 bases). Germline V lookup: CDR1 MNHNS, CDR2 SASEGT. Trimming took off 6 bases at V and 4 bases at J, with 15 bases between the two ends. The length of the CDR3 is 14 residues.

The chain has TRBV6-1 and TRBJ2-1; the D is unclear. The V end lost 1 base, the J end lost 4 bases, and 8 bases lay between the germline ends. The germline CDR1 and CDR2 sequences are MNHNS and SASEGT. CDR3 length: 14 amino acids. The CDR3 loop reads CASSEVAVYNEQFF. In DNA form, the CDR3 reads TGTGCCAGCAGTGAAGTGGCGGTTTACAATGAGCAGTTCTTC.

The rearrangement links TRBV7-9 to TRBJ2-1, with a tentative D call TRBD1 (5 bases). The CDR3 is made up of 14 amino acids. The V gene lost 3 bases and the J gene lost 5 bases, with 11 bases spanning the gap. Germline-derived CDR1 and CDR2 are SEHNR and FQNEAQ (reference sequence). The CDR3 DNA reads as TGTGCCAGCAGCTTGGGCAGGGCGGACAATGAGCAGTTCTTC. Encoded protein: CASSLGRADNEQFF.

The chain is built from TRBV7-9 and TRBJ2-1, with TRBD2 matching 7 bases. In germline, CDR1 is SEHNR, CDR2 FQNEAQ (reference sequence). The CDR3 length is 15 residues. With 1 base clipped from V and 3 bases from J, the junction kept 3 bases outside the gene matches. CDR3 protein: CASSLGSGVYNEQFF. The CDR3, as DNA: TGTGCCAGCAGCTTAGGAAGCGGGGTCTACAATGAGCAGTTCTTC.

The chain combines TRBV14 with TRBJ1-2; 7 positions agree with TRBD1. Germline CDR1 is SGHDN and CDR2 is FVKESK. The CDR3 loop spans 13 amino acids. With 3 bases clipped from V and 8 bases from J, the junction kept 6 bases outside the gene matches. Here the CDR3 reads CASSQWPGQGYTF. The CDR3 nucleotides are TGTGCCAGCAGCCAGTGGCCGGGACAGGGCTACACCTTC.

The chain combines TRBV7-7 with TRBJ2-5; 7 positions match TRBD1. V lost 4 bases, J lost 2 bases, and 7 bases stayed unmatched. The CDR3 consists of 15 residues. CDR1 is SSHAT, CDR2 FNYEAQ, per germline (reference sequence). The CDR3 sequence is CASSSNRGQQETQYF. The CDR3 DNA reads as TGTGCCAGCAGCTCGAACCGGGGACAGCAAGAGACCCAGTACTTC.

CDR3: CASSPTGSSGRLDEQYF. The CDR3 DNA reads TGTGCCAGCAGCCCTACGGGGAGTAGCGGGAGGTTGGACGAGCAGTACTTC. The chain couples TRBV9 to TRBJ2-7; 10 nucleotides match TRBD2. V dropped 4 bases and J dropped 5; count of bases not matched to a gene: 15. The CDR3 length is 17 residues. Germline V gives CDR1 SGDLS, CDR2 YYNGEE.

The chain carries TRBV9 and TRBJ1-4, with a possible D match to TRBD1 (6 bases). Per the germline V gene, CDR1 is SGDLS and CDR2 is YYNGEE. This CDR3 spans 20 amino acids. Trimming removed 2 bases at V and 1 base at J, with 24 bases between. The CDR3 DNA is TGTGCCAGCAGCGTCCCCGATAAAGGACAGAATAGAGGAACTAATGAAAAACTGTTTTTT. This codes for CASSVPDKGQNRGTNEKLFF.